A single sample gave rise to the 23 T cell receptor beta chains below, sequenced in a study of cytomegalovirus exposure and HLA in healthy donors. Primers for the PCR totalled 60 Vbeta and 13 Jbeta. Measured with immunoSEQ multiplex PCR; TCRdb has only the in-frame clones, and not every one. The data show 150,000 to 250,000 clones, 82% seen once. The sequenced sample consisted of PBMCs. These receptors were taken from a boy between 2 and 10 years old in good health and CMV-seronegative.

The V call is TRBV15, the J call TRBJ1-3; 7 positions agree with TRBD1. CDR3 length: 17 residues. Unmatched junction bases numbered 12, after V lost 3 bases and J lost 4 bases. Germline V gene lookup returns CDR1 LNHNV and CDR2 YYDKDF (reference sequence). The chain's CDR3 is CATSSSRQGRTGNTIYF. The CDR3 nucleotides read TGTGCCACCAGCAGCTCCCGACAGGGACGTACCGGAAACACCATATATTTT.

About this clone: The same CDR3 arises from other DNA sequences in this sample as well. The chain carries TRBV7-9 and TRBJ1-2; 8 nucleotides align to TRBD1. The CDR3 extends over 14 amino acids. Trimming at V came to 4 bases and at J to 5 bases, leaving 6 bases not matched to a gene. Per germline, CDR1 SEHNR and CDR2 FQNEAQ (reference sequence). The chain's CDR3 is CASSSRQGSYGYTF. DNA for the CDR3: TGTGCCAGCAGCTCGAGACAGGGGAGTTATGGCTACACCTTC.

This clone was seen a few times. The genes are TRBV7-6 and TRBJ2-3; 7 bases line up with TRBD1. CDR1 is SGHVS and CDR2 is FNYEAQ in the germline V gene. CDR3 size: 14 residues. V dropped 5 bases and J dropped 2; count of bases not matched to a gene: 4. This CDR3 reads CASSRGQDTDTQYF. The CDR3 DNA sequence: TGTGCCAGCAGCCGTGGACAGGACACAGATACGCAGTATTTT. Based on the CDR3 plus reference TRBV7-6 and TRBJ2-3, the full variable domain is GAGVSQSPRYKVTKRGQDVALRCDPISGHVSLYWYRQALGQGPEFLTYFNYEAQQDKSGLPNDRFSAERPEGSISTLTIQRTEQRDSAMYRCASSRGQDTDTQYFGPGTRLTVL.

This clone occurred once. The J gene is TRBJ1-5, the V gene TRBV19; maybe TRBD1 (5 bases). V was clipped by 8 bases and J by 0 bases, with 14 bases between them. Germline V gene lookup returns CDR1 LNHDA and CDR2 SQIVND (reference sequence). This CDR3 has 15 residues. The CDR3 DNA reads TGTGCCAGTGGGTTGCGACAGAATAGCAATCAGCCCCAGCATTTT. This codes for CASGLRQNSNQPQHF.

The sample holds a few counts of this clone. The J gene is TRBJ1-1, the V gene TRBV2; 10 bases are a match to TRBD1. The germline V gene has CDR1 SNHLY and CDR2 FYNNEI. V shed 2 bases, J shed 0 bases, and the junction held 6 bases outside the gene matches. This CDR3 comprises 17 residues. For the CDR3, the DNA is TGTGCCAGCAGTGAACGGGGACAGGGGTGGATGAACACTGAAGCTTTCTTT. It specifies CASSERGQGWMNTEAFF.

This clone was found a few times. The CDR3 loop is CASSLGSPYGYTF. DNA for the CDR3: TGTGCCAGCAGCTTGGGCAGCCCCTATGGCTACACCTTC. This chain connects TRBV7-2 to TRBJ1-2; D unresolved. The CDR3 totals 13 residues. The V gene's germline CDR1 is SGHTA and CDR2 FQGNSA. V gave up 3 bases and J gave up 4 bases, with 9 bases separating them. Combining the CDR3 with reference TRBV7-2 and TRBJ1-2 gives the whole variable domain GAGVSQSPSNKVTEKGKDVELRCDPISGHTALYWYRQSLGQGLEFLIYFQGNSAPDKSGLPSDRFSAERTGGSVSTLTIQRTQQEDSAVYLCASSLGSPYGYTFGSGTRLTVV.

The chain links TRBV29-1 to TRBJ2-5; perhaps TRBD1 as D (5 bases). The J call may be incorrect, as the DNA end agrees better with TRBJ2-7. This CDR3 comprises 14 residues. Germline CDR1 and CDR2: SQVTM and ANQGSEA. As DNA, the CDR3 is TGCAGCGGCCGGCGGCAGGGCGGACACTACGAGCAGTACTTC. Translation: CSGRRQGGHYEQYF.

V and J are TRBV9 and TRBJ2-3; D not resolved. The CDR3 consists of 13 residues. Trimming cost V 2 bases and J 4 bases, with 8 bases left between them. Germline V gives CDR1 SGDLS, CDR2 YYNGEE. Here the CDR3 DNA reads TGTGCCAGCAGCGTTGGTGACTCAGATACGCAGTATTTT. Protein sequence: CASSVGDSDTQYF. The complete variable domain, with remaining parts taken from reference TRBV9 and TRBJ2-3, reads DSGVTQTPKHLITATGQRVTLRCSPRSGDLSVYWYQQSLDQGLQFLIQYYNGEERAKGNILERFSAQQFPDLHSELNLSSLELGDSALYFCASSVGDSDTQYFGPGTRLTVL.

The V and J genes are TRBV19 and TRBJ2-1; possibly TRBD1 for D (6 bases). CDR1 is LNHDA, CDR2 SQIVND, per germline (reference sequence). Between the trimmed V and J ends, which lost 3 bases and 4 bases, there was a span of 19 bases. The CDR3 length is 17 residues. This CDR3 reads CASSMGHTGTLYNEQFF. The CDR3 DNA reads TGTGCCAGTAGTATGGGCCATACCGGGACACTTTACAATGAGCAGTTCTTC.

The chain couples TRBV6-1 to TRBJ2-3; no reliable D call. CDR1 and CDR2 (germline): MNHNS, SASEGT. There are 18 residues in the CDR3. Trimming left V 1 base short and J 1 base short, with 18 bases between. CDR3 region: CASSEVVRGTKGTDTQYF. CDR3 sequence (DNA): TGTGCCAGCAGTGAAGTGGTTAGAGGCACTAAGGGCACAGATACGCAGTATTTT.

The V gene is TRBV29-1, the J gene TRBJ2-3, with D perhaps matching TRBD2 (6 bases). Germline lookup yields CDR1 SQVTM and CDR2 ANQGSEA. The CDR3 loop spans 12 amino acids. Trimming cost V 8 bases and J 8 bases, with 17 bases left between them. CDR3 protein: CSPPLLGGTQYF. The CDR3 bases are TGCAGCCCGCCCCTCCTGGGAGGTACGCAGTATTTT.

The genes are TRBV4-3 and TRBJ1-6, with unresolved D. Germline assignment: CDR1 LGHNA and CDR2 YSLEER. This CDR3 spans 16 amino acids. The V end was cut by 2 bases, the J end by 10 bases, with 18 bases between. In DNA, the CDR3 is TGCGCCAGCAGCCAATTGGTTCCTGCCACAAACTCACCCCTCCACTTT. Encoded protein: CASSQLVPATNSPLHF.

This clone was counted between two and nine times. The rearrangement joins TRBV6-1 to TRBJ1-2; D is uncertain. The CDR3 extends over 15 amino acids. Germline values: CDR1 MNHNS, CDR2 SASEGT. Trimming removed 2 bases at V and 4 bases at J, with 14 bases between. Here the CDR3 DNA reads TGTGCCAGCAGTGAAAGTCAGGTAGTCCCCTATGGCTACACCTTC. It is translated as CASSESQVVPYGYTF.

The chain has TRBV4-2 and TRBJ1-1; 9 bases fit TRBD1. J was trimmed by 1 base and V by 4 bases; bases with no gene match: 4. The CDR3 spans 15 residues. The germline CDR1 and CDR2 sequences are LGHNA and YNFKEQ. The CDR3 loop reads CASSLGQGRNTEAFF. DNA of the CDR3: TGTGCCAGCAGCCTCGGACAGGGGCGGAACACTGAAGCTTTCTTT.

This clone has a single count. This chain connects TRBV7-2 to TRBJ2-7; the match to TRBD2 covers 8 bases. The CDR3 consists of 13 residues. Germline values: CDR1 SGHTA, CDR2 FQGNSA. The ends lost 4 bases at V and 4 bases at J; junction bases unmatched: 3. The DNA of the CDR3 is TGTGCCAGCAGCTGGGGACTAGGGTACGAGCAGTACTTC. Translated, it gives CASSWGLGYEQYF.

The chain has TRBV5-1 and TRBJ2-3; 7 bases map to TRBD2. J lost 8 bases, V lost 1 base, and 13 bases had no gene match. Germline V gene lookup returns CDR1 SGHRS and CDR2 YFSETQ. The CDR3 totals 16 residues. CDR3 protein: CASSLWSASGLGTQYF. CDR3 DNA: TGCGCCAGCAGCTTGTGGTCGGCTAGCGGATTAGGTACGCAGTATTTT.

This chain uses TRBV4-1 with TRBJ1-6; D not resolved. Germline V gene sequence: CDR1 MGHRA, CDR2 YSYEKL. The V gene lost 5 bases and the J gene lost 2 bases, with 16 bases spanning the gap. This CDR3 region has 17 residues. The CDR3 DNA sequence: TGCGCCAGCAGCTCACATGACACCGCTACCTATAATTCACCCCTCCACTTT. This codes for CASSSHDTATYNSPLHF.

This chain uses TRBV6-1 with TRBJ2-1, with 7 bases identical to TRBD2. Trimming cost V 1 base and J 3 bases; bases outside gene matches: 0. The CDR3 is made up of 14 amino acids. From germline, CDR1 is MNHNS and CDR2 SASEGT. In DNA, the CDR3 is TGTGCCAGCAGTGAAGGGGGGGGCTACAATGAGCAGTTCTTC. Protein product: CASSEGGGYNEQFF.

The chain links TRBV19 to TRBJ1-4; 8 bases match TRBD1. The germline V gene has CDR1 LNHDA and CDR2 SQIVND (reference sequence). CDR3 size: 17 residues. Losses at the gene ends were 5 bases for V and 6 bases for J; bases not matched to a gene: 14. The CDR3 nucleotides are TGTGCCAGTAGTTCCGGGACAGGCTACGCAGGATATGAAAAACTGTTTTTT. Protein: CASSSGTGYAGYEKLFF.

The chain carries TRBV7-2 and TRBJ2-5; perhaps TRBD1 as D (5 bases). The germline gives CDR1 SGHTA, CDR2 FQGNSA. V lost 2 bases and J lost 4, with 11 bases in between. This CDR3 is built from 14 residues. CDR3 residues: CASSLRQGAETQYF. CDR3 sequence (DNA): TGTGCCAGCAGCTTACGACAAGGGGCAGAGACCCAGTACTTC.

This rearrangement joins TRBV6-5 to TRBJ1-1; 7 bases match TRBD1. Germline V gene lookup returns CDR1 MNHEY and CDR2 SVGAGI. V trimming: 7 bases; J trimming: 4 bases; junction bases outside the gene matches: 9. The CDR3 covers 14 residues. CDR3 amino acids: CASTSTGYLTEAFF. Written as DNA, the CDR3 is TGTGCCAGCACCTCGACAGGGTACCTCACTGAAGCTTTCTTT.

This chain links TRBV6-6 with TRBJ1-1, with D unclear. The V gene lost 4 bases and the J gene lost 6 bases, with 9 bases spanning the gap. The CDR3 has 12 residues. CDR1 MNHNY and CDR2 SVGAGI come from the germline V gene (reference sequence). The CDR3 protein is CASSSLVPEAFF. DNA for the CDR3: TGTGCCAGCAGTTCCCTCGTCCCTGAAGCTTTCTTT.

This rearrangement joins TRBV2 to TRBJ1-2; 7 bases match TRBD1. Trimming removed 4 bases from V and 6 bases from J; junction bases left unmatched: 8. The CDR3 loop spans 14 amino acids. From germline, CDR1 is SNHLY and CDR2 FYNNEI. CDR3 nucleotide sequence: TGTGCCAGCAGTGTCCTACAGGGGCGTCATGGCTACACCTTC. Translating gives CASSVLQGRHGYTF.